This paragraph reports one T cell receptor (beta chain). Clones were read by immunoSEQ multiplex PCR, and TCRdb kept only the in-frame ones, dropping some. This sample has tens of thousands of clones, with over 75% found just once. The entry originates in a study of glioma-infiltrating T cells after dendritic cell vaccination. Study at large: Treatment, given 2003 to 2012, was autologous tumor lysate-pulsed dendritic cell vaccination.

Noted time point: after dendritic cell vaccination, including at tumor progression/relapse. Germline-derived CDR1 and CDR2 are KGHSH and LQKENI. The CDR3 is 16 residues long. Germline trimming cut 4 bases from V and 4 bases from J; bases unmatched to any gene: 9. This specimen was blood, taken after dendritic cell vaccination. The V call is TRBV18, the J call TRBJ1-2, with 10 bases matching TRBD1. The receptor's source is a human donor with glioblastoma. As DNA, the CDR3 is TGTGCCAGCTCACAACAAGGACAGGGGGTTAGCTATGGCTACACCTTC. This codes for CASSQQGQGVSYGYTF.